A single sample gave rise to the 3 T cell receptor beta chains below, sequenced in a study of cytomegalovirus exposure and HLA in healthy donors. Method: immunoSEQ multiplex PCR; TCRdb's copy keeps in-frame clones and lacks some. The sample contains about 400,000 clones, more than 80% of which appear only once. Material for sequencing was PBMCs. The receptors come from a woman younger than 35 in good health and CMV-seronegative.

The genes are TRBV2 and TRBJ1-1; D unclear. CDR3 size: 13 residues. V was clipped by 4 bases and J by 5 bases, with 11 bases between them. Looked up from germline, CDR1 is SNHLY and CDR2 is FYNNEI. The CDR3 DNA reads as TGTGCCAGCAGTGCCGGGAGGTTGACTGAAGCTTTCTTT. Its protein product is CASSAGRLTEAFF.

The chain links TRBV5-1 to TRBJ2-1; a possible D gene is TRBD2 (7 bases). Trimming pared 4 bases from V and 5 bases from J, leaving 16 bases between. The CDR3 has 15 amino acids. Germline V CDR1 and CDR2: SGHRS, YFSETQ. The CDR3 is CASSHLGGQNNEQFF. The CDR3 region has the DNA TGCGCCAGCAGCCACTTGGGGGGGCAGAACAATGAGCAGTTCTTC.

The rearrangement uses TRBV19 and TRBJ2-1, with 9 nucleotides matching TRBD2. The J segment lost 8 bases and the V segment lost 3 bases, leaving 8 bases of the junction unmatched. The CDR3 totals 15 residues. CDR1 and CDR2 (germline): LNHDA, SQIVND (reference sequence). The CDR3 DNA is TGTGCCAGTAGTATGAAGCGGGAGGTCGGGTATGAGCAGTTCTTC. Residues: CASSMKREVGYEQFF.